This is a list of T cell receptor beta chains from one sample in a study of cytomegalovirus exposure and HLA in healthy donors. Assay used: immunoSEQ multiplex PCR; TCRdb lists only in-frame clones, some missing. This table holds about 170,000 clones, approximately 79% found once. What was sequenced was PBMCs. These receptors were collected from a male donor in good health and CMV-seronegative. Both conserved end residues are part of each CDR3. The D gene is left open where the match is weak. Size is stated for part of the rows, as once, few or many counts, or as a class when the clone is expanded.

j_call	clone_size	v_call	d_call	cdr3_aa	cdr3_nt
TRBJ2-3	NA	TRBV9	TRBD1	CASSAGQATDTQYF	TGTGCCAGCAGCGCAGGACAGGCTACAGATACGCAGTATTTT
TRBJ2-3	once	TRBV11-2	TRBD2	CASSFGTSGFTDTQYF	TGTGCCAGCAGTTTTGGGACTAGCGGATTCACAGATACGCAGTATTTT
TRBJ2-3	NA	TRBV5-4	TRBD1	CASSPNRQGSTDTQYF	TGTGCCAGCAGCCCGAATAGACAGGGAAGCACAGATACGCAGTATTTT
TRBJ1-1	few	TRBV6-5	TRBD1	CASSRDRGLDTEAFF	TGTGCCAGCAGCCGGGACAGGGGGCTTGACACTGAAGCTTTCTTT
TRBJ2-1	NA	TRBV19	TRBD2	CASLGLAGESSYNEQFF	TGTGCCTCCCTGGGACTAGCGGGCGAAAGCTCCTACAATGAGCAGTTCTTC
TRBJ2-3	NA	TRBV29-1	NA	CSVVGAGTQYF	TGCAGCGTTGTGGGGGCCGGTACGCAGTATTTT
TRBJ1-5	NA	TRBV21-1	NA	CASSNPTGEIGNQPQHF	TGTGCCAGCAGCAACCCGACAGGGGAAATCGGCAATCAGCCCCAGCATTTT
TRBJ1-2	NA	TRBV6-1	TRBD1	CASRSDRVDGYTF	TGTGCCAGCAGATCGGACAGGGTAGATGGCTACACCTTC
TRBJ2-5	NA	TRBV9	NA	CASSAGQGQAETQYF	TGTGCCAGCAGCGCCGGACAAGGCCAGGCCGAGACCCAGTACTTC
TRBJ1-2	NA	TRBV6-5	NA	CASTPSGGGGGYTF	TGTGCCAGCACCCCCTCCGGGGGAGGAGGTGGCTACACCTTC
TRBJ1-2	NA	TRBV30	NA	CAWNPGLYGYTF	TGTGCCTGGAATCCGGGTTTGTATGGCTACACCTTC
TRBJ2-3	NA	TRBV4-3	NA	CASSQEARVLSDTQYF	TGCGCCAGCAGCCAAGAGGCCAGGGTGTTGTCAGATACGCAGTATTTT
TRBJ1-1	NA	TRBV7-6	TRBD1	CATTTGDNTEAFF	TGTGCCACCACCACAGGGGATAATACTGAAGCTTTCTTT
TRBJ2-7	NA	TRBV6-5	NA	CASRTSGYEQYF	TGTGCCAGCAGAACTAGTGGCTACGAGCAGTACTTC
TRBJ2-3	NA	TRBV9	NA	CASSVVGGSGDTQYF	TGTGCCAGCAGCGTAGTGGGAGGCTCGGGAGATACGCAGTATTTT
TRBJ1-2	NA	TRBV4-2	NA	CASSQDREGSLYGYTF	TGTGCCAGCAGCCAAGATCGGGAGGGAAGCCTTTATGGCTACACCTTC
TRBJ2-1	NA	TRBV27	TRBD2	CASSKRGGLGNEQFF	TGTGCCAGCAGTAAGCGGGGGGGCCTGGGCAATGAGCAGTTCTTC
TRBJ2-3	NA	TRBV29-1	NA	CSVEEVEGTDTQYF	TGCAGCGTTGAAGAGGTCGAGGGCACAGATACGCAGTATTTT
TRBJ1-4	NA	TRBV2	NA	CASSSGEDEKLFF	TGTGCCAGCAGTAGTGGGGAGGATGAAAAACTGTTTTTT
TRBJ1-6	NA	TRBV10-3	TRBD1	CAISEPGQGNSPLHF	TGTGCCATCAGTGAGCCGGGACAGGGTAATTCACCCCTCCACTTT
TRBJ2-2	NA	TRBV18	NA	CASSLARHSPFVGELFF	TGTGCCAGCTCTCTTGCGCGTCACAGCCCTTTTGTCGGGGAGCTGTTTTTT
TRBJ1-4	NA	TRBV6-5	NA	CASSYSSGGKLFF	TGTGCCAGCAGTTACTCGTCAGGAGGGAAACTGTTTTTT
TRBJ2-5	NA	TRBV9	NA	CASSWGVAEQETQYF	TGTGCCAGCAGCTGGGGCGTGGCAGAGCAAGAGACCCAGTACTTC
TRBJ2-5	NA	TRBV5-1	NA	CASSLQETQYF	TGCGCCAGCAGCCTGCAAGAGACCCAGTACTTC
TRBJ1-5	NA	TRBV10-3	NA	CAIGMGQALNGNQPQHF	TGTGCCATCGGTATGGGGCAGGCTCTAAACGGCAATCAGCCCCAGCATTTT
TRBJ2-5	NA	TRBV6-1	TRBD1	CASGKGAWETQYF	TGTGCCAGCGGGAAGGGGGCATGGGAGACCCAGTACTTC
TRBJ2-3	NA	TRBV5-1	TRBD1	CASSLTGADTQYF	TGCGCCAGCAGCTTGACAGGGGCAGATACGCAGTATTTT
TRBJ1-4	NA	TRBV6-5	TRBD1	CASSYLGQGDEKLFF	TGTGCCAGCAGTTACCTTGGACAGGGTGACGAAAAACTGTTTTTT
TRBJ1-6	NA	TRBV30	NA	CAWSFGTGDSPLHF	TGTGCCTGGAGTTTTGGGACTGGGGATTCACCCCTCCACTTT
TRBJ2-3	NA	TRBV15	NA	CATSRDMAARGTDTQYF	TGTGCCACCAGCAGAGATATGGCGGCCAGGGGCACAGATACGCAGTATTTT
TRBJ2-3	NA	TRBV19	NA	CASSREGGTAIGDTQYF	TGTGCCAGTAGTAGAGAAGGAGGGACAGCGATAGGAGATACGCAGTATTTT
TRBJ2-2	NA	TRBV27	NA	CASSGSLNTGELFF	TGTGCCAGCAGTGGCTCATTGAACACCGGGGAGCTGTTTTTT
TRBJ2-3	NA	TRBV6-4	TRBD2	CASSDSKGGGLDTQYF	TGTGCCAGCAGTGACTCGAAAGGCGGGGGGTTGGATACGCAGTATTTT
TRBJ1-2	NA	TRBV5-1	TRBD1	CASSLGRQGLYGYTF	TGCGCCAGCAGCTTGGGGAGACAGGGGCTCTATGGCTACACCTTC
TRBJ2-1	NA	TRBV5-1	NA	CASSLDVRASSYNEQFF	TGCGCCAGCAGCTTGGATGTCAGGGCGAGCTCCTACAATGAGCAGTTCTTC
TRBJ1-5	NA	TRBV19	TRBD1	CASSILTGTHQPQHF	TGTGCCAGTAGTATACTGACAGGGACACATCAGCCCCAGCATTTT
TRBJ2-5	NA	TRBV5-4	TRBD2	CASSPRGGGGEETQYF	TGTGCCAGCAGCCCGAGGGGGGGCGGGGGGGAAGAGACCCAGTACTTC
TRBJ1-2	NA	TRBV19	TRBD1	CASSPGTGLFYGYTF	TGTGCCAGTAGTCCCGGGACAGGGCTCTTCTATGGCTACACCTTC
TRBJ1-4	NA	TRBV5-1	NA	CASSSWTQATNEKLFF	TGCGCCAGCAGCTCCTGGACACAGGCAACTAATGAAAAACTGTTTTTT
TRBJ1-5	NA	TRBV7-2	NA	CASTATPNQPQHF	TGTGCCAGCACCGCTACCCCCAATCAGCCCCAGCATTTT
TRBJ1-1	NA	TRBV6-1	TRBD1	CASRNRGPHTEAFF	TGTGCCAGCAGGAACAGGGGGCCTCACACTGAAGCTTTCTTT
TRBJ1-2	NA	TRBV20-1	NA	CSADSYGYTF	TGCAGTGCTGACAGCTATGGCTACACCTTC
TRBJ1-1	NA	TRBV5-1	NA	CASSLDRLNTEAFF	TGCGCCAGCAGCTTGGACAGGCTGAACACTGAAGCTTTCTTT
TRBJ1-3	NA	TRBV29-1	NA	CSYQVSSGNTIYF	TGCAGCTATCAGGTCTCCTCTGGAAACACCATATATTTT
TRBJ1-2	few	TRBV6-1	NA	CASSESAGGGYGYTF	TGTGCCAGCAGTGAATCGGCAGGCGGGGGTTATGGCTACACCTTC
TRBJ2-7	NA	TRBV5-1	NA	CASSGDTREQYF	TGCGCCAGCAGCGGTGATACGAGGGAGCAGTACTTC
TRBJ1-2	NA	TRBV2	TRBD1	CASRGDRAYGYTF	TGTGCCAGCAGAGGGGACAGGGCATATGGCTACACCTTC
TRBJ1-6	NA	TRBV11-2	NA	CASGRGALHF	TGTGCCAGCGGCCGCGGAGCCCTCCACTTT
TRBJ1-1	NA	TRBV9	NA	CASSPRAERDEAFF	TGTGCCAGCAGCCCCCGTGCAGAGCGGGATGAAGCTTTCTTT
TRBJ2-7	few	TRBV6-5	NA	CASSYSIRGSIYEQYF	TGTGCCAGCAGTTACTCTATCCGGGGGAGTATCTACGAGCAGTACTTC
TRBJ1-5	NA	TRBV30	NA	CAWRAQTVGQPQHF	TGTGCCTGGAGAGCCCAGACAGTGGGTCAGCCCCAGCATTTT
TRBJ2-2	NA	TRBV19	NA	CASSIGGGPGELFF	TGTGCCAGTAGTATAGGTGGAGGGCCCGGGGAGCTGTTTTTT
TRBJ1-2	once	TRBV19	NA	CASSDPGQALYGYTF	TGTGCCAGTAGCGATCCTGGACAAGCACTCTATGGCTACACCTTC
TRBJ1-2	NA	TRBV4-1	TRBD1	CASSQAGTGKGYTF	TGCGCCAGCAGCCAAGCCGGGACAGGGAAAGGCTACACCTTC
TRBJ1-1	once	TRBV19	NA	CASSTPPPGNTEAFF	TGTGCCAGTAGTACCCCACCCCCGGGTAACACTGAAGCTTTCTTT
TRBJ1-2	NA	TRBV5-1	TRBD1	CASSLDRGRNGYTF	TGCGCCAGCAGCTTGGACAGGGGGAGGAATGGCTACACCTTC